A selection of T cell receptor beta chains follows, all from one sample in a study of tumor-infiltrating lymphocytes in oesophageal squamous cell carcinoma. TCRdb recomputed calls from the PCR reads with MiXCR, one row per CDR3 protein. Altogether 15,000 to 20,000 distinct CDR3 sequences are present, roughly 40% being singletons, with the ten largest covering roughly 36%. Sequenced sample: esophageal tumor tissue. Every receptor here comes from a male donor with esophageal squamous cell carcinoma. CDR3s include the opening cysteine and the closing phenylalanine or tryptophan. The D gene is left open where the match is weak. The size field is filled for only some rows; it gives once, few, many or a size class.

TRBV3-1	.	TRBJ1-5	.	CASSQRVYQPQHF	TGTGCCAGCAGCCAGAGGGTATATCAGCCCCAGCATTTT
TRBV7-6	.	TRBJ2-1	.	CASSLGGTEQFF	TGTGCCAGCAGCTTAGGTGGGACTGAGCAGTTCTTC
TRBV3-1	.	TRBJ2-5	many	CASSQGLAGETQYF	TGTGCCAGCAGCCAAGGTCTAGCAGGGGAGACCCAGTACTTC
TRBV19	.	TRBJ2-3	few	CASSSITRGFLTDTQYF	TGTGCCAGTAGTTCCATTACAAGGGGTTTTCTCACAGATACGCAGTATTTT
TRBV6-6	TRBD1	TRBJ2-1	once	CASSYSLTGGYEQFF	TGTGCCAGCAGTTACTCGTTGACAGGGGGCTATGAGCAGTTCTTC
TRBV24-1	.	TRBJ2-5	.	CATRGEGVGQETQYF	TGTGCCACCAGGGGTGAGGGGGTCGGGCAAGAGACCCAGTACTTC
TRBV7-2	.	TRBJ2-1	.	CASSPDSTNYNEQFF	TGTGCCAGCAGCCCAGACTCGACCAACTACAATGAGCAGTTCTTC
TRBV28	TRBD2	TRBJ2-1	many	CASRRTSGMADEQFF	TGTGCCAGCAGACGGACTAGCGGGATGGCTGATGAGCAGTTCTTC
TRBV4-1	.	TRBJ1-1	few	CASSQAATFGNTEAFF	TGCGCCAGCAGCCAAGCGGCTACGTTCGGTAACACTGAAGCTTTCTTT
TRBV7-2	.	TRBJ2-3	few	CASSWDVTDTQYF	TGTGCCAGCAGCTGGGATGTGACAGATACGCAGTATTTT
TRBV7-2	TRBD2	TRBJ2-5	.	CASSLRSSGRAWETQYF	TGTGCCAGCAGCTTAAGGTCTAGCGGGAGGGCCTGGGAGACCCAGTACTTC
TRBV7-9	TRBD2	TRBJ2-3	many	CATPRGSSGSSRDTQYF	TGTGCCACCCCCCGAGGGAGTAGCGGGAGTAGTAGAGATACGCAGTATTTT
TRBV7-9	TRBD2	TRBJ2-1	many	CASSLVLLPGGSEQFF	TGTGCCAGCAGCTTAGTATTACTACCCGGGGGGAGTGAGCAGTTCTTC
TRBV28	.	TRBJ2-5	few	CASSPLLKSQETQYF	TGTGCCAGCAGTCCCCTCCTTAAGTCCCAAGAGACCCAGTACTTC
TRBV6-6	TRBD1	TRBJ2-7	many	CASSYGTGGGYEQYF	TGTGCCAGCAGTTACGGGACAGGGGGTGGCTACGAGCAGTACTTC
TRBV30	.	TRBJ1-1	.	CAWSYRYKAFF	TGTGCCTGGAGTTACAGATACAAAGCCTTCTTT
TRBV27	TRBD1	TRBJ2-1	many	CASSPSDRRNEQFF	TGTGCCAGCAGCCCATCGGACAGGCGAAATGAGCAGTTCTTC
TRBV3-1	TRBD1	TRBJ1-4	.	CASSAQGATNEKLFF	TGTGCCAGCAGCGCACAGGGGGCAACTAATGAAAAACTGTTTTTT
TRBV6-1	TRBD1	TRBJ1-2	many	CASSRGQGGGYTF	TGTGCCAGCAGTCGGGGACAGGGAGGTGGCTACACCTTC
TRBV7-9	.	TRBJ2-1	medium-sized	CASSPRDSPYNEQFF	TGTGCCAGCAGCCCACGGGACTCCCCCTACAATGAGCAGTTCTTC
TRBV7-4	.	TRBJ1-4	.	CASSQGQGKLFF	TGTGCCAGCAGCCAGGGGCAGGGAAAACTGTTTTTT
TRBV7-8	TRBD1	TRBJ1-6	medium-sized	CASSSHGTGNGSPLHF	TGTGCCAGCAGCTCCCACGGGACAGGGAATGGGTCACCCCTCCACTTT
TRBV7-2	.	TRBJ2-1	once	CAAADSFSYNEQFF	TGTGCCGCGGCCGACTCGTTCTCCTACAATGAGCAGTTCTTC
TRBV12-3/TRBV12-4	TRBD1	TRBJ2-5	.	CASINRGLETQYF	TGTGCCAGCATCAACAGGGGTTTAGAGACCCAGTACTTC
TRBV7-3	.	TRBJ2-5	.	CASSVNKETQYF	TGTGCCAGCAGCGTCAACAAAGAGACCCAGTACTTC
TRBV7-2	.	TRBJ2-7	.	CASSLSLDYEQYF	TGTGCCAGCAGCTTATCCCTAGACTACGAGCAGTACTTC
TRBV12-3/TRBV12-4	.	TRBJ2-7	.	CASSPTYYEQYF	TGTGCCAGCAGCCCTACTTACTACGAGCAGTACTTC
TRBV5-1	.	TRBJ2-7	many	CASRPRANYEQYF	TGCGCCAGCAGACCCCGGGCGAACTACGAGCAGTACTTC
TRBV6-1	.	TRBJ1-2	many	CASGGGSAF	TGTGCCAGTGGGGGGGGTTCTGCCTTC
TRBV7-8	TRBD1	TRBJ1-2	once	CASSLDRTGNSPLHF	TGTGCCAGCAGCTTAGATAGGACAGGGAATTCACCCCTCCACTTC
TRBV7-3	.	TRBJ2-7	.	CASSFFREFTYEQYF	TGTGCCAGCAGCTTCTTTCGGGAGTTCACCTACGAGCAGTACTTC
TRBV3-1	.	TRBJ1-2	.	CASSQDLGGANGYTF	TGTGCCAGCAGCCAAGATCTGGGAGGCGCAAATGGCTACACCTTC
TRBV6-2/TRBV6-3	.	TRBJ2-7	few	CASRTPLGDYEQYF	TGTGCCAGCAGGACCCCTCTCGGGGACTACGAGCAGTACTTC
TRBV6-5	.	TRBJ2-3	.	CASTSLARRSGTDTQYF	TGTGCCAGCACTTCCCTCGCGAGGAGATCGGGCACAGATACGCAGTATTTT
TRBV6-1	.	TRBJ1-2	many	CASSYSPTGNPYTF	TGTGCCAGCAGTTATTCCCCTACCGGCAACCCCTACACCTTC
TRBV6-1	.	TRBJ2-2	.	CASSSVFGELLF	TGTGCCAGCAGTTCAGTATTCGGGGAGCTGTTATTT
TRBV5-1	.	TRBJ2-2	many	CASSLVAQAANTGELFF	TGCGCCAGCAGCTTGGTTGCCCAGGCCGCGAACACCGGGGAGCTGTTTTTT
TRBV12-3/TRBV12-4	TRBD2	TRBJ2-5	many	CASRPRNIAGASDEQYF	TGTGCCAGCAGACCCAGAAACATAGCGGGGGCCTCGGATGAGCAGTACTTC
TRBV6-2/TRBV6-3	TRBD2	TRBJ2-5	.	CASRREGSNEQYF	TGTGCCAGCAGACGGGAGGGCAGCAATGAGCAGTACTTC
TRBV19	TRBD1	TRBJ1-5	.	CASTDRDRDAQPQHF	TGTGCCAGTACTGACCGGGACAGGGACGCGCAGCCCCAGCATTTT
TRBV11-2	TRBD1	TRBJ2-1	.	CASSTTGRDSPLHF	TGTGCCAGCAGCACGACAGGGCGCGATTCACCCCTCCACTTC
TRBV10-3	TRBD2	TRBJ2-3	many	CAISESNTRGMVTDTQYF	TGTGCCATCAGTGAGTCGAACACGCGGGGGATGGTGACAGATACGCAGTATTTT
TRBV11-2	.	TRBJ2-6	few	CASSLFAGTF	TGTGCCAGCAGCTTATTCGCCGGGACTTTC
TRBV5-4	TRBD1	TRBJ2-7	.	CASSGRTGRDEQYF	TGTGCCAGCAGCGGTAGGACAGGGCGGGATGAGCAGTACTTC
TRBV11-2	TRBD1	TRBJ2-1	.	CASSQKRTGGNEQFF	TGTGCCAGCAGCCAAAAACGGACAGGGGGCAATGAGCAGTTCTTC